What follows describes a single T cell receptor beta chain. The antigen is unknown. These data belong to a study of shared clonotypes between healthy human individuals. Study as a whole: The cohort had two women and a few men, ages 18 to 49. Study observations and caveats: What naive subsets generally showed was a larger estimated richness than memory subsets showed.

The CDR3 consists of 16 residues. The germline V gene has CDR1 LNHDA and CDR2 SQIVND (reference sequence). The V end lost 1 base, the J end lost 2 bases, and 15 bases lay between the germline ends. CD45RO-negative cells were positively selected for CCR7, leaving out terminally differentiated effector memory CD45RA+ cells. This was a deep-level run. When replicate PCRs were run on sorted subsets, they used 150 to 200 ng DNA, about 31,000 T cell genomes. Profiled with immunoSEQ multiplex PCR; TCRdb holds only in-frame clones, not every one. This sample carries hundreds of thousands of clones, approximately 95% of them seen once, and the ten largest clones take 0.11%.

The sequencing sample was made of naive CD8+ T cells sorted from blood. The chain carries TRBV19 and TRBJ2-7, with unresolved D. The TCR sequence derives from a woman aged 25 to 39 in good health. The CDR3 DNA reads TGTGCCAGTAGTATAGCAGGAATACAGCAGACCTACGAGCAGTACTTC. It translates to CASSIAGIQQTYEQYF.